This T cell receptor beta chain stems from a study of blood T cells in healthy people across ages. Study-wide findings and caveats: Naive CD4+ cell counts and diversity both ran higher in long-lived than in aged donors. When one million T cells were used, diversity estimates were thought to be underestimates. As naive T cell percentage varied, TCR beta diversity correlated strongly with it.

In regard to this clonotype: What it binds is unknown.

The ends were cut back, 4 bases at V and 3 bases at J, with 9 bases in the middle. The V gene's germline CDR1 is SEHNR and CDR2 FQNEAQ (reference sequence). The CDR3 consists of 14 residues. The authors ran a second PCR of roughly 7 to 11 cycles using a sample-barcoded 5' primer and a J-beta primer mix. Template switching added a 12-random-nucleotide identifier to every cDNA molecule. Via MiXCR, TCRdb re-called the 5' RACE reads, giving one row per CDR3 protein. The table lists 550,000 to 800,000 distinct CDR3 sequences, under 25% of them singletons. Material: blood. The sequence was collected from a man between 70 and 80 years old in good health. The gene calls are TRBV7-9 and TRBJ2-2; D is perhaps TRBD2 (5 bases). The CDR3 is CASSWEADTGELFF. The CDR3 DNA sequence: TGTGCCAGCAGCTGGGAAGCGGACACCGGGGAGCTGTTTTTT. The full variable domain, with the rest looked up from reference TRBV7-9 and TRBJ2-2, is DTGVSQNPRHKITKRGQNVTFRCDPISEHNRLYWYRQTLGQGPEFLTYFQNEAQLEKSRLLSDRFSAERPKGSFSTLEIQRTEQGDSAMYLCASSWEADTGELFFGEGSRLTVL.